One sample yielded the 4 T cell receptor beta chains listed below, sequenced in a study of T cell repertoires in cytomegalovirus infection. TCRdb analysed the reads with MiXCR anew, one entry per CDR3 protein. This table holds approximately 1,000,000 distinct CDR3 sequences, around 30% found once. No antigen is known for these receptors. Source: cultured CD8+ T cells from PBMCs, taken from culture after CMV antigen stimulation. These receptors came from a human donor in good health (CMV status not recorded). Some clones in this sample may be carry-over from other donors' samples.

V and J are TRBV19 and TRBJ2-3; 8 nucleotides match TRBD1. The CDR3 extends over 15 amino acids. Germline trimming cut 5 bases from V and 3 bases from J; bases unmatched to any gene: 7. CDR1 LNHDA and CDR2 SQIVND come from the germline V gene (reference sequence). CDR3: CASSLQGVVTDTQYF. The CDR3 DNA sequence: TGTGCCAGTAGTCTACAGGGGGTGGTGACAGATACGCAGTATTTT. The whole variable domain, remainder taken from reference TRBV19 and TRBJ2-3, is DGGITQSPKYLFRKEGQNVTLSCEQNLNHDAMYWYRQDPGQGLRLIYYSQIVNDFQKGDIAEGYSVSREKKESFPLTVTSAQKNPTAFYLCASSLQGVVTDTQYFGPGTRLTVL.

Comment on this clonotype: A read error may explain this, as a much larger clone is one base away. For the CDR3, the DNA is TGTGCCAGCAGCTTTAGCGGCGCGTGTGGTGAGCAGTTCTTC. Its translation: CASSFSGACGEQFF. The chain combines TRBV7-2 with TRBJ2-1; possibly TRBD2 for D (6 bases). V was shortened by 3 bases and J by 9 bases, with 15 bases between the two germline ends. Germline V gene sequence: CDR1 SGHTA, CDR2 FQGNSA. The CDR3 totals 14 residues. Based on the CDR3 plus reference TRBV7-2 and TRBJ2-1, the full variable domain is GAGVSQSPSNKVTEKGKDVELRCDPISGHTALYWYRQSLGQGLEFLIYFQGNSAPDKSGLPSDRFSAERTGGSVSTLTIQRTQQEDSAVYLCASSFSGACGEQFFGPGTRLTVL.

This clonotype turned up a few times. The chain has TRBV19 and TRBJ2-1, with a possible D match to TRBD2 (5 bases). CDR1 LNHDA and CDR2 SQIVND come from the germline V gene (reference sequence). V was pared by 5 bases and J by 8 bases, with 10 bases between. The CDR3 contains 12 residues. The DNA of the CDR3 is TGTGCCAGTAGTGTCAGAGCGGATGAGCAGTTCTTC. Translation gives CASSVRADEQFF. The full variable domain, rest sourced from reference TRBV19 and TRBJ2-1, is DGGITQSPKYLFRKEGQNVTLSCEQNLNHDAMYWYRQDPGQGLRLIYYSQIVNDFQKGDIAEGYSVSREKKESFPLTVTSAQKNPTAFYLCASSVRADEQFFGPGTRLTVL.

The chain carries TRBV20-1 and TRBJ2-3, with D unclear. V lost 0 bases to trimming and J lost 3 bases, with 25 bases between them. Germline lookup yields CDR1 DFQATT and CDR2 SNEGSKA (reference sequence). There are 19 residues in the CDR3. For the CDR3, the DNA is TGCAGTGCTAGAGATCTCCTAGGTCATGGACCCACCCCGACAGATACGCAGTATTTT. Encoded protein: CSARDLLGHGPTPTDTQYF.